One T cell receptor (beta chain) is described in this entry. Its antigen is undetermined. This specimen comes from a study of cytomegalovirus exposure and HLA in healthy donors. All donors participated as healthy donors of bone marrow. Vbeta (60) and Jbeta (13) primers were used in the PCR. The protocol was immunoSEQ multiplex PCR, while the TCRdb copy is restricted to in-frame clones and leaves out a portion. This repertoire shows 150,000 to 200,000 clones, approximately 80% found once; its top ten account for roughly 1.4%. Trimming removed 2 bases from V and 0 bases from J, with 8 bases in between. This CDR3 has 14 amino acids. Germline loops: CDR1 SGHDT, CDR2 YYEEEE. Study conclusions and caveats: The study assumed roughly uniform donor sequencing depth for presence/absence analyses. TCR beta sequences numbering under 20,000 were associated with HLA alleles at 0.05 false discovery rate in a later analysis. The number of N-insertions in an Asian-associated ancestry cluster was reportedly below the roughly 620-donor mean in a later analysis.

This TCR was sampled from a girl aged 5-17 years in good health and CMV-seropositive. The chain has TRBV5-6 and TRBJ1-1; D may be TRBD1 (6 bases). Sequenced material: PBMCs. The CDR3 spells CASSFDRMNTEAFF. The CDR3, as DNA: TGTGCCAGCAGCTTCGACAGGATGAACACTGAAGCTTTCTTT.